Presented here are 21 T cell receptor beta chains from one specimen sequenced in a study of blood T cell repertoires in COVID-19. The repertoire was sequenced with immunoSEQ multiplex PCR; TCRdb's copy has only in-frame clones and lacks some. This table holds about 370,000 clones, approximately 89% found once. The sequenced sample was PBMCs or T cells enriched from blood (not recorded which). The receptors were sampled from a woman aged 25-40 years who had recovered from COVID-19.

This rearrangement joins TRBV5-6 to TRBJ2-1; maybe TRBD2 (5 bases). The CDR3 is 12 residues long. Germline CDR1 is SGHDT and CDR2 is YYEEEE. V lost 2 bases to trimming and J lost 7 bases, with 7 bases between them. The CDR3 spells CASSFRGNEQFF. The CDR3 DNA is TGTGCCAGCAGCTTTAGAGGGAATGAGCAGTTCTTC.

The chain couples TRBV21-1 to TRBJ1-4. TRBV21-1 is listed as a pseudogene. The CDR3 loop spans 13 amino acids. CDR3 sequence reads: CASSKNPGEKLFF. The CDR3 DNA follows: TGTGCCAGCAGCAAAAACCCGGGAGAAAAACTGTTTTTT.

This chain joins TRBV9 and TRBJ2-7; 10 bases are shared with TRBD1. This CDR3 contains 14 residues. Losses at the gene ends were 4 bases for V and 2 bases for J; bases not matched to a gene: 3. Germline loops: CDR1 SGDLS, CDR2 YYNGEE. The CDR3 sequence is CASSYGQGAYEQYF. The DNA for the CDR3 is TGTGCCAGCAGCTACGGACAGGGGGCCTACGAGCAGTACTTC.

The rearrangement joins TRBV18 to TRBJ1-4; 9 bases agree with TRBD1. Germline CDR1 reads KGHSH; CDR2 reads LQKENI. V dropped 3 bases and J dropped 10; count of bases not matched to a gene: 12. This CDR3 has 16 residues. CDR3 nucleotide sequence: TGTGCCAGCTCACCCTCCGCTGACAGGGGGGAAGGAAAACTGTTTTTT. Encoded protein: CASSPSADRGEGKLFF.

This rearrangement joins TRBV15 to TRBJ2-1; D is perhaps TRBD2 (5 bases). The CDR3 length is 14 residues. With 8 bases removed from V and 0 bases from J, the gap between germline ends came to 11 bases. The germline CDR1 and CDR2 sequences are LNHNV and YYDKDF (reference sequence). Here the CDR3 DNA reads TGTGCCACCGAGCGGATTCCCTCCTACAATGAGCAGTTCTTC. Residues: CATERIPSYNEQFF.

The rearrangement uses TRBV6-2 or TRBV6-3 and TRBJ1-4, with a weak D call TRBD1 (6 bases). CDR3 size: 15 residues. Germline V lookup: CDR1 MNHEY, CDR2 SVGEGT. Trimming left V 3 bases short and J 0 bases short, with 8 bases between. The CDR3 here is CASSYGQTTNEKLFF. The CDR3 nucleotides are TGTGCCAGCAGTTATGGACAGACAACTAATGAAAAACTGTTTTTT.

J is TRBJ1-2 and V is TRBV29-1, with D uncertain. This CDR3 has 13 residues. In germline, CDR1 is SQVTM, CDR2 ANQGSEA. With 2 bases removed from V and 2 bases from J, the gap between germline ends came to 9 bases. CDR3 nucleotides: TGCAGCGTTGAAAGCGGGGAGAACTATGGCTACACCTTC. Its translation: CSVESGENYGYTF.

The chain employs TRBV5-1 and TRBJ1-4; 8 bases map to TRBD1. After removal of 4 bases from V and 8 bases from J, the junction contained 4 bases not matched to a gene. This CDR3 spans 13 amino acids. Germline V lookup: CDR1 SGHRS, CDR2 YFSETQ. CDR3 loop: CASSPGTGEKLFF. CDR3 coding DNA: TGCGCCAGCAGCCCGGGGACAGGCGAAAAACTGTTTTTT.

In its sample, this clone was seen once. The chain joins TRBV7-9 to TRBJ2-7; TRBD2 matches at 14 bases. The CDR3 sequence is 18 residues long. With 2 bases clipped from V and 2 bases from J, the junction kept 8 bases outside the gene matches. CDR1 is SEHNR, CDR2 FQNEAQ, per germline (reference sequence). CDR3 amino acids: CASSLHTGLAGDPYEQYF. The CDR3 coding sequence is TGTGCCAGCAGCTTACATACGGGACTAGCGGGGGATCCCTACGAGCAGTACTTC.

The rearrangement uses TRBV24-1 and TRBJ1-5; TRBD1 aligns across 8 bases. This CDR3 comprises 20 residues. CDR1 is KGHDR, CDR2 SFDVKD, per germline. Trimming removed 7 bases from V and 2 bases from J; junction bases left unmatched: 21. This CDR3 reads CATRSEMGAGGFICNQPQHF. The CDR3 coding sequence is TGTGCCACCAGGTCCGAAATGGGGGCAGGGGGCTTTATTTGCAATCAGCCCCAGCATTTT.

The chain employs TRBV19 and TRBJ1-5, with D possibly being TRBD1 (6 bases). The CDR3 runs 15 residues. Per germline, CDR1 LNHDA and CDR2 SQIVND (reference sequence). Trimming left V 2 bases short and J 3 bases short, with 11 bases between. The CDR3 here is CASSILGANNQPQHF. CDR3 coding DNA: TGTGCCAGTAGTATACTGGGGGCAAACAATCAGCCCCAGCATTTT.

V and J are TRBV18 and TRBJ1-1, with D possibly being TRBD1 (6 bases). Germline V gives CDR1 KGHSH, CDR2 LQKENI. The CDR3 totals 14 residues. V was trimmed by 1 base and J by 5 bases, leaving 11 bases between them. The CDR3 region has the DNA TGTGCCAGCTCACCACGCGGGGGCCAGACTGAAGCTTTCTTT. Translating gives CASSPRGGQTEAFF.

The gene calls are TRBV6-5 and TRBJ1-1; 9 bases match TRBD1. The germline V gene has CDR1 MNHEY and CDR2 SVGAGI. There are 15 residues in the CDR3. V was clipped by 5 bases and J by 5 bases; unmatched bases: 9. CDR3 bases: TGTGCCAGCAGTCGTACAGGGGGCGCAAATACTGAAGCTTTCTTT. Its protein is CASSRTGGANTEAFF.

The genes are TRBV29-1 and TRBJ1-2, with TRBD1 identical over 8 bases. CDR3 length: 12 residues. Trimming took 8 bases from V and 8 from J; bases not matched to a gene: 10. CDR1 and CDR2 from the germline V gene are SQVTM and ANQGSEA. CDR3 nucleotides: TGCAGCTTTAGACAGGGGATAATCGGCTACACCTTC. Protein: CSFRQGIIGYTF.

The chain recombines TRBV15 with TRBJ1-4; D uncertain. CDR1 and CDR2 (germline): LNHNV, YYDKDF (reference sequence). The CDR3 loop spans 14 amino acids. V gave up 6 bases and J gave up 1 base, with 9 bases separating them. The CDR3 DNA reads TGTGCCACCAGGTTGGGAGGAACTAATGAAAAACTGTTTTTT. It yields the protein CATRLGGTNEKLFF.

The chain has TRBV12-5 and TRBJ2-7, with a possible D match to TRBD2 (5 bases). Germline loops: CDR1 LGHNT, CDR2 FRNRAP. The CDR3 has 12 amino acids. Trimming took 8 bases from V and 10 from J, leaving 18 bases between them. Written as DNA, the CDR3 is TGTGCTAGTCTAAGAGGGCGGATAGGACAGTACTTC. It codes for CASLRGRIGQYF.

The chain carries TRBV27 and TRBJ1-3; no firm D call. Germline V gene lookup returns CDR1 MNHEY and CDR2 SMNVEV (reference sequence). Trimming took off 8 bases at V and 0 bases at J, with 8 bases between the two ends. This CDR3 is built from 13 residues. In DNA, the CDR3 is TGTGCCAGCTCGTCCTACTCTGGAAACACCATATATTTT. Translation: CASSSYSGNTIYF.

This clone was seen only a few times. The genes are TRBV4-3 and TRBJ1-1; 9 nucleotides agree with TRBD1. CDR1 LGHNA and CDR2 YSLEER come from the germline V gene. This CDR3 contains 15 residues. V shed 6 bases and J 2 bases; nucleotides not matched to a gene: 7. For the CDR3, the DNA is TGCGCCAGCAGTCAACAGGGGGCATATAACACTGAAGCTTTCTTT. As protein: CASSQQGAYNTEAFF.

The V and J genes are TRBV9 and TRBJ1-3; D ambiguous. The CDR3 is 16 amino acids. Trimming removed 0 bases from V and 3 bases from J, with 13 bases in between. Germline-derived CDR1 and CDR2 are SGDLS and YYNGEE. The CDR3 reads CASSVAVQAGGNTIYF. For the CDR3, the DNA is TGTGCCAGCAGCGTAGCTGTCCAGGCTGGTGGAAACACCATATATTTT.

This clone came up once. This chain connects TRBV9 to TRBJ2-1; 8 positions agree with TRBD2. Germline loops: CDR1 SGDLS, CDR2 YYNGEE. J was trimmed by 3 bases and V by 2 bases; bases with no gene match: 13. This CDR3 has 18 residues. The CDR3 nucleotides read TGTGCCAGCAGCGTTGGTGTAGGGGCAGCGGGGGACTACAATGAGCAGTTCTTC. This gives the protein CASSVGVGAAGDYNEQFF.

The V and J genes are TRBV6-6 and TRBJ1-5; D ambiguous. V was clipped by 6 bases and J by 3 bases, with 15 bases between them. Germline loops: CDR1 MNHNY, CDR2 SVGAGI (reference sequence). This CDR3 has 15 amino acids. This chain's CDR3 is CASRSTRGSNQPQHF. The CDR3 nucleotides are TGTGCCAGCAGATCCACCAGAGGTTCCAATCAGCCCCAGCATTTT.